Below are 24 T cell receptor beta chains sequenced from a single sample in a study of cytomegalovirus exposure and HLA in healthy donors. TCRdb's table, derived via immunoSEQ multiplex PCR, lists solely in-frame clones and lacks some. The data hold around 150,000 clones, with roughly nine tenths observed a single time. Sequenced input: PBMCs. All receptors come from a man aged 18 to 35 in good health and CMV-seronegative.

This clone was picked up one time. The V and J genes are TRBV28 and TRBJ2-2; TRBD1 matches at 7 bases. Trimming removed 7 bases from V and 1 base from J; junction bases left unmatched: 6. This CDR3 is 15 amino acids long. The germline gives CDR1 MDHEN, CDR2 SYDVKM. CDR3 region: CASKVTGKNTGELFF. CDR3 DNA: TGTGCCAGCAAAGTGACAGGGAAGAACACCGGGGAGCTGTTTTTT.

The V and J genes are TRBV10-3 and TRBJ2-7; 9 bases fit TRBD2. The germline gives CDR1 ENHRY, CDR2 SYGVKD. V was pared by 0 bases and J by 2 bases, with 2 bases of the junction left unmatched. The CDR3 runs to 15 residues. The CDR3 DNA reads as TGTGCCATCAGTGAGTCGGCGGGGGGGGCCTACGAGCAGTACTTC. Translating gives CAISESAGGAYEQYF.

The chain couples TRBV14 to TRBJ2-7; D not resolved. CDR1 and CDR2 (germline): SGHDN, FVKESK. V lost 1 base to trimming and J lost 2 bases, with 9 bases between them. This CDR3 is built from 14 residues. The CDR3 DNA is TGTGCCAGCAGCCAAGGGCCACCCCCCTACGAGCAGTACTTC. As protein: CASSQGPPPYEQYF.

This chain links TRBV2 with TRBJ2-3; 8 nucleotides line up with TRBD1. This CDR3 comprises 15 residues. Unmatched junction bases numbered 8, after V lost 4 bases and J lost 5 bases. Per the germline V gene, CDR1 is SNHLY and CDR2 is FYNNEI. The CDR3 loop reads CASSVRQGAGDTQYF. The CDR3 nucleotides read TGTGCCAGCAGTGTTCGGCAGGGGGCAGGAGATACGCAGTATTTT.

J is TRBJ2-2 and V is TRBV27; the D is unclear. The V gene's germline CDR1 is MNHEY and CDR2 SMNVEV (reference sequence). The CDR3 consists of 12 residues. Trimming cost V 5 bases and J 5 bases, with 6 bases left between them. CDR3 protein: CASSASTGELFF. CDR3 sequence (DNA): TGTGCCAGCAGTGCCAGTACCGGGGAGCTGTTTTTT.

On this clone: At the DNA level, this CDR3 is encoded by other sequences in the same sample as well. The chain joins TRBV5-1 to TRBJ2-7, with TRBD2 identical over 15 bases. Germline V gives CDR1 SGHRS, CDR2 YFSETQ. The CDR3 contains 19 residues. The V and J ends lost 3 bases and 0 bases, in that order; junction bases with no gene match: 10. The DNA of the CDR3 is TGCGCCAGCAGCTGGGGACTAGCGGGGGGTCGGGTCTCCTCCTACGAGCAGTACTTC. Translating it yields CASSWGLAGGRVSSYEQYF.

The chain combines TRBV6-5 with TRBJ1-1; D unresolved. The V end lost 2 bases, the J end lost 0 bases, and 13 bases lay between the germline ends. CDR1 and CDR2 (germline): MNHEY, SVGAGI. This CDR3 comprises 16 residues. CDR3 in amino acids: CASSYAASPMNTEAFF. The DNA of the CDR3 is TGTGCCAGCAGTTACGCGGCCTCTCCCATGAACACTGAAGCTTTCTTT.

V is TRBV28 and J is TRBJ1-5, with D tentatively TRBD1 (5 bases). The length of the CDR3 is 16 residues. Between the trimmed V and J ends, which lost 11 bases and 11 bases, there was a span of 31 bases. CDR1 MDHEN and CDR2 SYDVKM come from the germline V gene. CDR3 coding DNA: TGTGCCTCCAACTTATCCTCAGGGAGGGCCTTCGGGTCCCAGCATTTT. This sequence encodes CASNLSSGRAFGSQHF.

DNA of the CDR3: TGCGCCAGCAGCCAGGACCGCAGGGCCAACACTGAAGCTTTCTTT. Its translation is CASSQDRRANTEAFF. This chain joins TRBV4-3 and TRBJ1-1; tentatively, D is TRBD1 (5 bases). This CDR3 spans 15 amino acids. Deletions cut 3 bases from V and 2 bases from J, with 13 bases between. Germline assignment: CDR1 LGHNA and CDR2 YSLEER.

V gene TRBV6-4 combines with J gene TRBJ1-6, with D possibly TRBD1 on 5 matching bases. Trimming took off 2 bases at V and 10 bases at J, with 12 bases between the two ends. The CDR3 is 14 amino acids. Per the germline V gene, CDR1 is MRHNA and CDR2 is SNTAGT. As DNA, the CDR3 is TGTGCCAGCAGTGACGGGAACCGGGGGTCACCCCTCCACTTT. Translation gives CASSDGNRGSPLHF.

The J gene is TRBJ2-7, the V gene TRBV15, with 7 nucleotides matching TRBD1. In germline, CDR1 is LNHNV, CDR2 YYDKDF (reference sequence). The CDR3 is 15 amino acids. The V segment lost 4 bases and the J segment 3 bases; nucleotides outside the gene matches: 9. The CDR3 region has the DNA TGTGCCACCAGCATCCGAGGGGGCGCAGGCTACGAGCAGTACTTC. This codes for CATSIRGGAGYEQYF.

This chain uses TRBV7-7 with TRBJ2-6; D gene ambiguous. The CDR3 extends over 13 amino acids. Germline CDR1 SSHAT, CDR2 FNYEAQ (reference sequence). Trimming shortened V by 3 bases and J by 8 bases, and 8 bases separated the two germline ends. The CDR3 sequence is CASSFSGSNVLTF. In nucleotides, the CDR3 is TGTGCCAGCAGCTTTTCCGGGTCCAACGTCCTGACTTTC.

This CDR3 is CASSLRTGSETQYF. CDR3 DNA sequence: TGTGCCAGCAGCTTAAGGACAGGTTCGGAGACCCAGTACTTC. The rearrangement joins TRBV7-9 to TRBJ2-5; TRBD1 matches at 7 bases. Unmatched junction bases numbered 5, after V lost 2 bases and J lost 5 bases. This CDR3 contains 14 residues. Per germline, CDR1 SEHNR and CDR2 FQNEAQ (reference sequence). The full variable domain, its missing parts supplied by reference TRBV7-9 and TRBJ2-5, is DTGVSQNPRHKITKRGQNVTFRCDPISEHNRLYWYRQTLGQGPEFLTYFQNEAQLEKSRLLSDRFSAERPKGSFSTLEIQRTEQGDSAMYLCASSLRTGSETQYFGPGTRLLVL.

This chain joins TRBV30 and TRBJ1-2, with D possibly matching TRBD1 (6 bases). This CDR3 has 13 residues. Germline assignment: CDR1 GTSNPN and CDR2 SVGIG (reference sequence). V shed 0 bases and J shed 6 bases, with 11 bases lying between them. CDR3 sequence: CAWSVRQGNGYTF. The CDR3 nucleotides are TGTGCCTGGAGTGTACGCCAGGGGAATGGCTACACCTTC.

The chain carries TRBV7-6 and TRBJ2-1, with a weak D call TRBD1 (6 bases). Germline CDR1 and CDR2: SGHVS and FNYEAQ. CDR3 length: 13 residues. V was trimmed by 2 bases and J by 7 bases, leaving 9 bases between them. The CDR3 here is CASSLNRVNEQFF. CDR3 nucleotides: TGTGCCAGCAGCTTAAACAGGGTGAATGAGCAGTTCTTC. The variable domain in full, with the rest retrieved from reference TRBV7-6 and TRBJ2-1, is GAGVSQSPRYKVTKRGQDVALRCDPISGHVSLYWYRQALGQGPEFLTYFNYEAQQDKSGLPNDRFSAERPEGSISTLTIQRTEQRDSAMYRCASSLNRVNEQFFGPGTRLTVL.

The chain links TRBV29-1 to TRBJ2-7; D may be TRBD1 (5 bases). This CDR3 is built from 12 residues. Germline CDR1 and CDR2: SQVTM and ANQGSEA. V was shortened by 7 bases and J by 0 bases, with 10 bases between the two germline ends. CDR3 region: CSARQSSYEQYF. The CDR3 region has the DNA TGCAGCGCACGACAGAGCTCCTACGAGCAGTACTTC.

The chain joins TRBV25-1 to TRBJ2-5, with D maybe TRBD2 (5 bases). This CDR3 is 13 amino acids long. Trimming left V 6 bases short and J 7 bases short, with 15 bases between. Germline V CDR1 and CDR2: MGHDK, SYGVNS. The CDR3, as DNA: TGTGCCAGCAGCCCCCCGGCGGGTGGGACCCAGTACTTC. This codes for CASSPPAGGTQYF.

This clone was seen just once. V and J are TRBV9 and TRBJ2-5; 9 bases align to TRBD2. Germline CDR1 SGDLS, CDR2 YYNGEE. Trimming cost V 7 bases and J 5 bases; bases outside gene matches: 12. This CDR3 has 15 amino acids. The CDR3 here is CASSEIAGVGETQYF. The CDR3 DNA follows: TGTGCCAGCTCCGAAATAGCGGGAGTAGGCGAGACCCAGTACTTC.

This chain joins TRBV11-3 and TRBJ1-1; D is undetermined. Germline CDR1 SGHNT, CDR2 YENEEA. The ends were cut back, 1 base at V and 0 bases at J, with 3 bases in the middle. The CDR3 length is 13 residues. In DNA form, the CDR3 reads TGTGCCAGCAGCTTAGTTATGAACACTGAAGCTTTCTTT. Residues: CASSLVMNTEAFF.

The chain employs TRBV19 and TRBJ2-6; 8 nucleotides match TRBD1. V dropped 5 bases and J dropped 3; count of bases not matched to a gene: 3. The CDR3 covers 15 residues. Germline lookup yields CDR1 LNHDA and CDR2 SQIVND (reference sequence). CDR3 nucleotides: TGTGCCAGTAGTCCGGACAGGGATGGGGCCAACGTCCTGACTTTC. Its translation: CASSPDRDGANVLTF. Based on the CDR3 plus reference TRBV19 and TRBJ2-6, the full variable domain is DGGITQSPKYLFRKEGQNVTLSCEQNLNHDAMYWYRQDPGQGLRLIYYSQIVNDFQKGDIAEGYSVSREKKESFPLTVTSAQKNPTAFYLCASSPDRDGANVLTFGAGSRLTVL.

The chain employs TRBV29-1 and TRBJ1-1; D is perhaps TRBD1 (5 bases). Trimming left V 2 bases short and J 1 base short, with 14 bases between. CDR3 length: 15 residues. Germline assignment: CDR1 SQVTM and CDR2 ANQGSEA. The CDR3 sequence: CSVEYPRTRNTEAFF. The CDR3 bases are TGCAGCGTTGAATACCCGAGGACAAGGAACACTGAAGCTTTCTTT.

The rearrangement links TRBV6-5 to TRBJ2-2; a weak D match, TRBD2 (6 bases). In germline, CDR1 is MNHEY, CDR2 SVGAGI. This CDR3 region has 15 residues. The germline V and J ends were trimmed by 6 bases and 7 bases, with 18 bases remaining between them. CDR3 bases: TGTGCCAGCAGCCACCCACCCGGGAGATTCGGGGAGCTGTTTTTT. It is translated as CASSHPPGRFGELFF.

V usage is TRBV5-1 and J usage is TRBJ2-3, with TRBD1 matching 7 bases. CDR3 length: 15 residues. With 2 bases clipped from V and 1 base from J, the junction kept 4 bases outside the gene matches. Germline assignment: CDR1 SGHRS and CDR2 YFSETQ. CDR3: CASSFTGDRTDTQYF. As DNA, the CDR3 is TGCGCCAGCAGCTTCACAGGGGACCGCACAGATACGCAGTATTTT.

This rearrangement joins TRBV7-3 to TRBJ2-3, with no clear D. CDR3 length equals 14 residues. The V gene lost 3 bases and the J gene lost 4 bases, with 11 bases spanning the gap. In germline, CDR1 is SGHTA, CDR2 FQGTGA. DNA for the CDR3: TGTGCCAGCAGCTTGGTCGGAGTCCCAGATACGCAGTATTTT. It encodes CASSLVGVPDTQYF.